Below, 22 T cell receptor beta chains from the same sample are listed, as sequenced in a study of cytomegalovirus exposure and HLA in healthy donors. Vbeta (60) and Jbeta (13) primers were used in the PCR. Produced via immunoSEQ multiplex PCR; TCRdb's table is partial and in-frame only. The sample has about 180,000 clones, about 72% seen once; the top ten hold 2.5%. Sequencing input: PBMCs. The receptors shown here come from a human donor in good health.

This clone was detected only a few times. The CDR3 protein is CASRQGASYEQYF. The CDR3 DNA reads as TGCGCCAGCCGACAGGGGGCCTCCTACGAGCAGTACTTC. This chain uses TRBV5-1 with TRBJ2-7; 10 nucleotides match TRBD1. Unmatched junction bases numbered 1, after V lost 7 bases and J lost 0 bases. The CDR3 length is 13 residues. Germline loops: CDR1 SGHRS, CDR2 YFSETQ.

The chain uses TRBV5-1 and TRBJ1-1; D might be TRBD1 (6 bases). This CDR3 contains 13 residues. Germline V gene lookup returns CDR1 SGHRS and CDR2 YFSETQ. V was clipped by 9 bases and J by 4 bases, with 16 bases between them. Written as DNA, the CDR3 is TGCGCCACCAGGACAGCCGACGGCACTGAAGCTTTCTTT. It encodes CATRTADGTEAFF.

The V call is TRBV5-1, the J call TRBJ1-5, with 8 bases identical to TRBD1. Germline V gene data show CDR1 as SGHRS and CDR2 as YFSETQ. The CDR3 contains 15 residues. V lost 4 bases, J lost 2 bases, and 5 bases stayed unmatched. CDR3: CASSEGQAGNQPQHF. For the CDR3, the DNA is TGCGCCAGCAGCGAGGGACAGGCGGGCAATCAGCCCCAGCATTTT.

This chain links TRBV27 with TRBJ2-5, with 7 bases fitting TRBD1. The CDR3 runs 13 residues. Germline CDR1 reads MNHEY; CDR2 reads SMNVEV (reference sequence). The V and J ends lost 6 bases and 5 bases, in that order; junction bases with no gene match: 6. The CDR3 sequence: CASSQQGRETQYF. In DNA form, the CDR3 reads TGTGCCAGCAGCCAACAGGGGCGGGAGACCCAGTACTTC.

With regard to this clone: Other DNA sequences in this specimen translate into the identical CDR3. This chain connects TRBV19 to TRBJ1-1; no definite D call. V lost 3 bases and J 1 base, leaving 6 bases between the germline ends. Germline V gene data show CDR1 as LNHDA and CDR2 as SQIVND (reference sequence). This CDR3 has 13 residues. CDR3 residues: CASSIRGNTEAFF. For the CDR3, the DNA is TGTGCCAGTAGTATCCGAGGGAACACTGAAGCTTTCTTT.

This chain links TRBV6-9 with TRBJ2-6; 7 bases are a match to TRBD1. The junction had 12 bases not matched to a gene; V was cut back by 6 bases and J by 4 bases. The CDR3 spans 17 residues. CDR1 and CDR2 from the germline V gene are MNHGY and SVAAGI. CDR3 in DNA: TGTGCCAGCAGCCCGGGACAGCCGTTTTTGGGGGCCAACGTCCTGACTTTC. Translating gives CASSPGQPFLGANVLTF.

The CDR3 DNA reads as TGTGCCAGTAGTATAACCGGGGGAGGTAATCAGCCCCAGCATTTT. Its translation is CASSITGGGNQPQHF. This chain links TRBV19 with TRBJ1-5; maybe TRBD1 (5 bases). There are 15 residues in the CDR3. Germline V gene lookup returns CDR1 LNHDA and CDR2 SQIVND (reference sequence). V was trimmed by 2 bases and J by 4 bases, leaving 12 bases between them. The complete variable domain, with remaining parts taken from reference TRBV19 and TRBJ1-5, reads DGGITQSPKYLFRKEGQNVTLSCEQNLNHDAMYWYRQDPGQGLRLIYYSQIVNDFQKGDIAEGYSVSREKKESFPLTVTSAQKNPTAFYLCASSITGGGNQPQHFGDGTRLSIL.

This clone was recorded once. V and J are TRBV2 and TRBJ2-3; 7 bases line up with TRBD1. V shed 7 bases and J 3 bases; nucleotides not matched to a gene: 13. Germline V gene lookup returns CDR1 SNHLY and CDR2 FYNNEI. This CDR3 has 16 amino acids. CDR3 sequence (DNA): TGTGCCAGCACCTTAGGGGGCTCACCCGGGACAGATACGCAGTATTTT. Its protein product is CASTLGGSPGTDTQYF.

J is TRBJ1-2 and V is TRBV2; 8 positions match TRBD1. The V gene's germline CDR1 is SNHLY and CDR2 FYNNEI. The length of the CDR3 is 15 residues. Trimming at V came to 6 bases and at J to 5 bases, leaving 11 bases not matched to a gene. The DNA for the CDR3 is TGTGCCAGCAGAATGGGACAGGACATTATTTATGGCTACACCTTC. Residues: CASRMGQDIIYGYTF.

There are a few counts of this clone. CDR3 region: CASSQFTGAGYGYTF. The DNA for the CDR3 is TGCGCCAGCAGCCAATTCACAGGGGCTGGCTATGGCTACACCTTC. This chain joins TRBV4-3 and TRBJ1-2; 7 bases align to TRBD1. There are 15 residues in the CDR3. V trimming: 2 bases; J trimming: 4 bases; junction bases outside the gene matches: 7. The germline gives CDR1 LGHNA, CDR2 YSLEER.

The V gene is TRBV6-1, the J gene TRBJ2-3; TRBD1 aligns across 8 bases. Germline trimming cut 1 base from V and 2 bases from J; bases unmatched to any gene: 2. The CDR3 consists of 15 residues. The germline CDR1 and CDR2 sequences are MNHNS and SASEGT. Written as DNA, the CDR3 is TGTGCCAGCAGTGAAGGGACAGGGCACACAGATACGCAGTATTTT. Protein product: CASSEGTGHTDTQYF.

The rearrangement joins TRBV15 to TRBJ2-1, with D possibly matching TRBD2 (5 bases). This CDR3 comprises 15 residues. Germline V gene data show CDR1 as LNHNV and CDR2 as YYDKDF (reference sequence). Trimming cost V 5 bases and J 3 bases, with 14 bases left between them. The CDR3: CATSRLLDIYNEQFF. CDR3 nucleotides: TGTGCCACCAGCCGCCTACTAGACATCTACAATGAGCAGTTCTTC.

The genes are TRBV11-2 and TRBJ1-6; 12 bases are shared with TRBD1. CDR3 length equals 17 residues. CDR1 is SGHAT, CDR2 FQNNGV, per germline. V trimming: 5 bases; J trimming: 8 bases; junction bases outside the gene matches: 10. CDR3 bases: TGTGCCAGCAGCCCCACCGGGACAGGGGGCGTAGATTCACCCCTCCACTTT. It yields the protein CASSPTGTGGVDSPLHF.

This clone was picked up a small number of times. This chain joins TRBV7-8 and TRBJ2-7, with no clear D. Trimming shortened V by 1 base and J by 0 bases, and 7 bases separated the two germline ends. This CDR3 is built from 14 residues. The germline CDR1 and CDR2 sequences are SGHVS and FQNEAQ. This CDR3 reads CASSLEAGSYEQYF. CDR3 coding DNA: TGTGCCAGCAGCTTAGAGGCAGGCTCCTACGAGCAGTACTTC.

This clone was recorded once. The rearrangement links TRBV5-4 to TRBJ2-7; possibly TRBD1 for D (5 bases). Trimming shortened V by 5 bases and J by 1 base, and 7 bases separated the two germline ends. This CDR3 comprises 12 residues. Germline lookup yields CDR1 SGHNT and CDR2 YYREEE (reference sequence). CDR3 coding DNA: TGTGCCAGCAGTAACAGGTCCTACGAGCAGTACTTC. Protein sequence: CASSNRSYEQYF.

J is TRBJ2-3 and V is TRBV19; 10 nucleotides line up with TRBD1. There are 15 residues in the CDR3. V was pared by 1 base and J by 6 bases, with 4 bases of the junction left unmatched. Germline loops: CDR1 LNHDA, CDR2 SQIVND (reference sequence). CDR3 loop: CASSIGGQGSDTQYF. The CDR3 coding sequence is TGTGCCAGTAGTATAGGGGGACAGGGGTCCGATACGCAGTATTTT.

The genes are TRBV5-6 and TRBJ1-1; 8 bases fit TRBD1. CDR1 is SGHDT and CDR2 is YYEEEE in the germline V gene. Trimming removed 0 bases from V and 2 bases from J; junction bases left unmatched: 3. The CDR3 covers 15 residues. CDR3 protein: CASSLGRGHNTEAFF. CDR3 DNA: TGTGCCAGCAGCTTGGGCAGGGGGCATAACACTGAAGCTTTCTTT.

The V call is TRBV27, the J call TRBJ2-7; 9 nucleotides line up with TRBD1. Germline-derived CDR1 and CDR2 are MNHEY and SMNVEV (reference sequence). This CDR3 is 15 amino acids long. V lost 5 bases, J lost 5 bases, and 10 bases stayed unmatched. The CDR3 bases are TGTGCCAGCAGTCCTTGGGACAGGGTCCGGGACGAGCAGTACTTC. The encoded protein is CASSPWDRVRDEQYF.

This clone has a handful of counts. The genes are TRBV7-9 and TRBJ1-1; 8 bases fit TRBD1. The germline CDR1 and CDR2 sequences are SEHNR and FQNEAQ (reference sequence). J lost 0 bases, V lost 3 bases, and 9 bases had no gene match. This CDR3 comprises 17 residues. The CDR3 DNA is TGTGCCAGCAGCTTGGACCTACAGGGGGACATGAACACTGAAGCTTTCTTT. Translation gives CASSLDLQGDMNTEAFF.

The rearrangement uses TRBV4-1 and TRBJ2-7; perhaps TRBD2 as D (5 bases). With 0 bases removed from V and 5 bases from J, the gap between germline ends came to 11 bases. Germline CDR1 is MGHRA and CDR2 is YSYEKL. The CDR3 spans 14 residues. CDR3 amino acids: CASSQDTGLDEQYF. The DNA of the CDR3 is TGCGCCAGCAGCCAAGATACGGGGTTGGACGAGCAGTACTTC.

The rearrangement links TRBV15 to TRBJ2-5, with D hard to call. Germline values: CDR1 LNHNV, CDR2 YYDKDF (reference sequence). V gave up 0 bases and J gave up 5 bases, with 13 bases separating them. CDR3 length: 15 residues. The CDR3 DNA reads TGTGCCACCAGCAGAGATCCGACCGACTGGGAGACCCAGTACTTC. Translating it yields CATSRDPTDWETQYF.

This clone was observed once. The chain has TRBV27 and TRBJ2-7; TRBD1 aligns across 10 bases. V lost 8 bases, J lost 0 bases, and 10 bases stayed unmatched. CDR3 size: 16 residues. CDR1 and CDR2 from the germline V gene are MNHEY and SMNVEV (reference sequence). The DNA for the CDR3 is TGTGCCAGCCTACCTTTGGGACAGGGGAGCTCCTACGAGCAGTACTTC. Its translation: CASLPLGQGSSYEQYF.